Given below is one T cell receptor (beta chain) in context. Pooled in the analysis were second doses at about 4 or about 12 weeks. These data come from a study of T cell responses to AZD1222 COVID-19 vaccine. The germline V and J ends were trimmed by 1 base and 2 bases, with 9 bases remaining between them. Germline V gene data show CDR1 as LGHNA and CDR2 as YNFKEQ. There are 15 residues in the CDR3. Libraries were prepared by immunoSEQ multiplex PCR; TCRdb keeps only in-frame clonotypes and omits some of them. The table has just under 90,000 clones, 70% to 90% seen once. Here the sequenced sample was peripheral blood, taken 28 days after the second AZD1222 dose. This clonotype was obtained from an adult who received the AZD1222 COVID-19 vaccine. V is TRBV4-2 and J is TRBJ1-3; TRBD1 might be the D (5 bases). Here the CDR3 DNA reads TGTGCCAGCAGCCAAGGGGGCGCCGCTGGAAACACCATATATTTT. It codes for CASSQGGAAGNTIYF.